These T cell receptor beta chains were read from a single sample in a study of blood T cell repertoires in COVID-19. Profiled with immunoSEQ multiplex PCR; TCRdb holds only in-frame clones, not every one. This sample carries about 98,000 clones, around nine tenths of them seen once, and the ten largest clones take approximately 10%. Input material: peripheral blood. These receptors were obtained from a man in his fifties or sixties with acute or convalescent COVID-19. The CDR3 runs from the conserved cysteine through the conserved F or W. The D gene is left open where the match is weak. Clone size, where shown, is once, few, many, or a class for clones that have expanded.

d_gene,abundance,j_gene,v_gene,CDR3nt,CDR3aa
TRBD1,-,TRBJ1-3,TRBV7-9,TGTGCCAGCAGGCGACAGGGGGCGGGGGACACCATATATTTT,CASRRQGAGDTIYF
-,-,TRBJ2-1,TRBV9,TGTGCCAGCAGCGCCTCGGAGCGGGAGCAGTTCTTC,CASSASEREQFF
TRBD1,-,TRBJ2-5,TRBV19,TGTGCCAGTAGTTCGGGACAGGGGGCACCGGAGACCCAGTACTTC,CASSSGQGAPETQYF
-,-,TRBJ2-7,TRBV5-5,TGTGCCAGCAGCTTTTACGGCGGCGAATCCTCCTACGAGCAGTACTTC,CASSFYGGESSYEQYF
-,-,TRBJ2-1,TRBV18,TGTGCCAGCTCACCACCACTCGTTGGTGAGCAGTTCTTC,CASSPPLVGEQFF
TRBD1,once,TRBJ1-4,TRBV27,TGTGCCAGCAGTTTACCGACCGGGACAGGATTAGGAAAACTGTTTTTT,CASSLPTGTGLGKLFF
-,-,TRBJ2-5,TRBV12-3/TRBV12-4,TGTGCCAGCAGTTTTAGCGAGACCCAGTACTTC,CASSFSETQYF
-,few,TRBJ1-1,TRBV6-2/TRBV6-3,TGTGCCAGCAGTTACGATCAGAATGCTGAAGCTTTCTTT,CASSYDQNAEAFF
-,-,TRBJ1-5,TRBV6-5,TGTGCCAGCAGTTACTCGCCGAGTTCTCAGCCCCAGCATTTT,CASSYSPSSQPQHF
TRBD2,-,TRBJ2-3,TRBV4-2,TGTGCCAGCAGCCAAGTGGGGACTAGCGGGATTTCTGATACGCAGTATTTT,CASSQVGTSGISDTQYF
TRBD2,once,TRBJ2-1,TRBV7-2,TGTGCCAGCAGCACCCGAGTAGCGGGCCTTTACAATGAGCAGTTCTTC,CASSTRVAGLYNEQFF
TRBD1,few,TRBJ2-2,TRBV5-1,TGCGCCAGCAGACAGGCGATTGACAGGGGGAGCACCGGGGAGCTGTTTTTT,CASRQAIDRGSTGELFF
-,-,TRBJ2-3,TRBV10-1,TGCGCCACGTCCGGGACATTTATTAGCACAGATACGCAGTATTTT,CATSGTFISTDTQYF
-,-,TRBJ1-3,TRBV19,TGTGCCAGTAGTATTTATAAGGGAGGGGACTCTGGAAACACCATATATTTT,CASSIYKGGDSGNTIYF
-,-,TRBJ1-5,TRBV5-6,TGTGCCAGCACCAAGCCCGTCACAATCAGGGGTTTCGGCAATCAGCCCCAGCATTTT,CASTKPVTIRGFGNQPQHF
-,-,TRBJ2-1,TRBV7-9,TGTGCCAGCAGCTTGGTAACTCGCGACAATGAGCAGTTCTTC,CASSLVTRDNEQFF
-,-,TRBJ1-5,TRBV30,TGTGCCTGGAGTAAAGGAGACAGGAGAACTCAGCCCCAGCATTTT,CAWSKGDRRTQPQHF
TRBD2,-,TRBJ2-7,TRBV7-8,TGTGCCAGCAGCTTAGGGGGGAGTAGCGGGTCGAGGTATTACGAGCAGTACTTC,CASSLGGSSGSRYYEQYF
-,-,TRBJ2-1,TRBV6-5,TGTGCCAGCATCAACGGACTAAGCTCCTACAATGAGCAGTTCTTC,CASINGLSSYNEQFF
TRBD2,-,TRBJ2-1,TRBV27,TGTGCCAGCAGTTCGGGGGGGTCTTTCTACAATGAGCAGTTCTTC,CASSSGGSFYNEQFF
-,-,TRBJ1-2,TRBV27,TGTGCCAGCAGTTTTGGGGGAGGACTTAACTATGGCTACACCTTC,CASSFGGGLNYGYTF
TRBD1,few,TRBJ1-2,TRBV28,TGTGCCAGCAGTTTCGGACAGGGGGCGAGGTATGGCTACACCTTC,CASSFGQGARYGYTF
-,-,TRBJ1-1,TRBV7-6,TGTGCCAGCAGCTTAGCCCCCCGGACAGCGAACACTGAAGCTTTCTTT,CASSLAPRTANTEAFF
TRBD2,-,TRBJ2-7,TRBV5-8,TGTGCCAGCAGCTACGGGACTAGCGCCAACTCCTACGAGCAGTACTTC,CASSYGTSANSYEQYF
-,-,TRBJ2-2,TRBV19,TGTGCCAGTAGTGGGCAGGGGAACACCGGGGAGCTGTTTTTT,CASSGQGNTGELFF
-,-,TRBJ1-4,TRBV12-3/TRBV12-4,TGTGCCAGCAGTTCGGCGGGTGAAAAACTGTTTTTT,CASSSAGEKLFF
-,-,TRBJ2-7,TRBV30,TGTGCCTGGGTTACCGGGTCTAGCTCCTACGAGCAGTACTTC,CAWVTGSSSYEQYF
-,-,TRBJ1-3,TRBV2,TGTGCCAGCAGTGATAGGCTGGGCTTGGATGGAAACACCATATATTTT,CASSDRLGLDGNTIYF
TRBD2,-,TRBJ2-5,TRBV10-2,TGCGCCAGCAGTGAGTTTGGGACTAGCGGGAGGGGAAGGAGAACCCAGTACTTC,CASSEFGTSGRGRRTQYF
TRBD1,-,TRBJ1-5,TRBV29-1,TGCAGCGTCCTAGGACAGGGTTGGAATCAGCCCCAGCATTTT,CSVLGQGWNQPQHF
-,-,TRBJ1-1,TRBV6-1,TGTGCCAGCAGTGACGGAGGGAACACTGAAGCTTTCTTT,CASSDGGNTEAFF
TRBD1,-,TRBJ1-6,TRBV18,TGTGCCAGCTCACCAATCGGGACAGGGGAATCACCCCTCCACTTT,CASSPIGTGESPLHF
-,once,TRBJ2-3,TRBV12-3/TRBV12-4,TGTGCCAGCAGGAGGACAGATACGCAGTATTTT,CASRRTDTQYF
-,-,TRBJ2-5,TRBV6-1,TGTGCCAGCAGTGACATGACAGGAGAGTACCAAGAGACCCAGTACTTC,CASSDMTGEYQETQYF
-,-,TRBJ2-7,TRBV14,TGTGCCAGCAGCCAAGGGCACCCCCCTTACGAGCAGTACTTC,CASSQGHPPYEQYF
TRBD1,-,TRBJ2-2,TRBV14,TGTGCCAGCAGCTCACGACAGGGGTTGAACACCGGGGAGCTGTTTTTT,CASSSRQGLNTGELFF
-,-,TRBJ1-5,TRBV7-8,TGTGCCAGCAGCTTAGCGTCGGGGGGCGCAGGCAATCAGCCCCAGCATTTT,CASSLASGGAGNQPQHF
-,-,TRBJ1-2,TRBV6-5,TGTGCCAGCAGATTAGGCAGGGGAGCTAACTATGGCTACACCTTC,CASRLGRGANYGYTF
-,few,TRBJ2-1,TRBV5-1,TGCGCCAGCAGCTTGGAAGGAGGGTTCTACAATGAGCAGTTCTTC,CASSLEGGFYNEQFF
TRBD1,-,TRBJ2-7,TRBV27,TGTGCCAGCAGGAGGACAGGGAGCGAGCAGTACTTC,CASRRTGSEQYF
-,-,TRBJ1-5,TRBV10-3,TGTGCCATCAGTGATTACGGTAGCAATCAGCCCCAGCATTTT,CAISDYGSNQPQHF
-,-,TRBJ2-7,TRBV29-1,TGCAGCGTCAACCTCCAGGGCGTCTACGAGCAGTACTTC,CSVNLQGVYEQYF
TRBD2,-,TRBJ2-1,TRBV24-1,TGTGCCACCAGTGCCCGGGGGGGCCGGGATGAGCAGTTCTTC,CATSARGGRDEQFF
TRBD2,-,TRBJ2-7,TRBV2,TGTGCCAGCAGTGTTGGTGGGAGGGCGTACGAGCAGTACTTC,CASSVGGRAYEQYF
TRBD1,-,TRBJ2-7,TRBV5-1,TGCGCCAGCAGCTTGAGCTCAGGGGGCAACTACGAGCAGTACTTC,CASSLSSGGNYEQYF
TRBD2,-,TRBJ2-1,TRBV18,TGTGCCAGCTCACCGGGACTAGCGGGAGCCTACAATGAGCAGTTCTTC,CASSPGLAGAYNEQFF
-,-,TRBJ1-6,TRBV4-1,TGCGCCAGCAGCCAAGATACGAGGGAGAGCTCCTATAATTCACCCCTCCACTTT,CASSQDTRESSYNSPLHF
-,-,TRBJ1-6,TRBV7-9,TGTGCCAGCAGCTTAATGGGTAACAGGGTAAATTCACCCCTCCACTTT,CASSLMGNRVNSPLHF
TRBD2,once,TRBJ2-1,TRBV7-9,TGTGCCAGCAGCCTCGGTCTTGGGACTAGCGGGTTCTCCTACAATGAGCAGTTCTTC,CASSLGLGTSGFSYNEQFF
-,once,TRBJ1-3,TRBV5-4,TGTGCCAGCAGCTTGGAGACAACAGTTATCGGAAACACCATATATTTT,CASSLETTVIGNTIYF